This TCR beta chain stems from a study of identical twins. TCRdb processed the 5' RACE reads anew with MiXCR; each CDR3 protein has one entry. The sample holds 690,000 or so distinct CDR3 sequences, 8.6% seen once. General study points: The models systematically underestimated how much out-of-frame TCR alpha was shared in monozygotic twins. Twin-shared out-of-frame alpha sequences were enriched for low generation probability. Potential partial confounding of zero-insertion analyses by invariant MAIT and iNKT cells was noted.

Regarding this clonotype: The target antigen is unknown.

V lost 6 bases, J lost 0 bases, and 16 bases lay in between. The CDR3 runs to 16 residues. Germline V lookup: CDR1 MDHEN, CDR2 SYDVKM. The same specimen was also included in a second study, on yellow fever vaccine responses in identical twins.

This TCR derives from a woman aged 18-29 years in good health. The chain uses TRBV28 and TRBJ2-3; the D is unclear. Material: PBMCs. In DNA form, the CDR3 reads TGTGCCAGCAGGCGGCCCGTACCAACTAGCACAGATACGCAGTATTTT. Protein: CASRRPVPTSTDTQYF.